The TCR beta chain under discussion was sequenced for a study of PD-L1 blockade in urothelial cancer. Study-wide background: Across blood samples, T cells had a median count of around 140,000.

V lost 6 bases, J lost 5 bases, and 8 bases stayed unmatched. CDR1 WSHSY and CDR2 SAAADI come from the germline V gene. CDR3 length equals 16 residues. Using immunoSEQ multiplex PCR, the repertoire was profiled, and TCRdb retains in-frame clones only, with some absent. The sample has around 25,000 clones, approximately 90% seen once. This specimen consisted of PBMCs, obtained around atezolizumab (anti-PD-L1) treatment. J is TRBJ2-1 and V is TRBV10-2, with 12 bases lining up with TRBD2. This clonotype originated in a man over 45 with urothelial cancer. Here the CDR3 DNA reads TGCGCCAGCAGGACTAGCGGGAGATTGCCCAACAATGAGCAGTTCTTC. Translation gives CASRTSGRLPNNEQFF.